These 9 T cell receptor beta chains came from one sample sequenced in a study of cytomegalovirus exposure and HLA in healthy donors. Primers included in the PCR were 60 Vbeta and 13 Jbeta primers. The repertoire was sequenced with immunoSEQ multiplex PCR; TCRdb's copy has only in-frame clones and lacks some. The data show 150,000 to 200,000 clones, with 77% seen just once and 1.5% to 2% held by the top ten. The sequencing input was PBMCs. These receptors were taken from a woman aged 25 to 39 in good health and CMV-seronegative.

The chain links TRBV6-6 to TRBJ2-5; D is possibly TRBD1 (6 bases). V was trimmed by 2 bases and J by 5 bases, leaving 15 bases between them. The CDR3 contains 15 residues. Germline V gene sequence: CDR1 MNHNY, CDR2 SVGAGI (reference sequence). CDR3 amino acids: CASSYRTGTIETQYF. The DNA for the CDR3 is TGTGCCAGCAGTTACCGAACAGGGACAATCGAGACCCAGTACTTC.

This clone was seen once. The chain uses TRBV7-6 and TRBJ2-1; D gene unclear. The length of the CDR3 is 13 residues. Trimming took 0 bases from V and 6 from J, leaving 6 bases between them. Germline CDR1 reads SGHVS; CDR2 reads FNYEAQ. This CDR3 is CASSLAHSNEQFF. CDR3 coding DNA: TGTGCCAGCAGCTTAGCCCACAGCAATGAGCAGTTCTTC.

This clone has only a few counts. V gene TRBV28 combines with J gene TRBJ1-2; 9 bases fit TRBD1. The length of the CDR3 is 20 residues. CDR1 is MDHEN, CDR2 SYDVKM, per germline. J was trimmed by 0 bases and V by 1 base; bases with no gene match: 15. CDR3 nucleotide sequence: TGTGCCAGCAGTTTATTAGCCGGGAACAGGGGGCCCGGGGCTAACTATGGCTACACCTTC. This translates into CASSLLAGNRGPGANYGYTF.

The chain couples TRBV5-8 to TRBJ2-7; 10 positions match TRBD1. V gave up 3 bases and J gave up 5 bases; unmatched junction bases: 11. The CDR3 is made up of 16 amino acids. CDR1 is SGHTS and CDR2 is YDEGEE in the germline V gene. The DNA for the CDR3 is TGTGCCAGCAGCTACGGCACGGGGACAGGGGACCACGAGCAGTACTTC. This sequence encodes CASSYGTGTGDHEQYF.

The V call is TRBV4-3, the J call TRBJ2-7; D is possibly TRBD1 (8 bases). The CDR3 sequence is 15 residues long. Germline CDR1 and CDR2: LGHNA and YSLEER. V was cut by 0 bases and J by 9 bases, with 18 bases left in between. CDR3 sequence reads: CASSQDHRGGRGQYF. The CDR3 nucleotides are TGCGCCAGCAGCCAAGATCACAGGGGGGGTCGCGGGCAGTACTTC.

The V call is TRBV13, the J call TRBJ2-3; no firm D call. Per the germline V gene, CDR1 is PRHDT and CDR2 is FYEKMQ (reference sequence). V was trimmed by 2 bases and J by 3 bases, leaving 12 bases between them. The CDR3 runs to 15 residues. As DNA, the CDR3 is TGTGCCAGCAGCTTAAGTGGCCTCAGTACAGATACGCAGTATTTT. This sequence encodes CASSLSGLSTDTQYF.

The CDR3 protein is CASSDRDRGYEQYF. The CDR3 DNA reads as TGTGCCAGTAGTGACCGGGACAGGGGATACGAGCAGTACTTC. The rearrangement uses TRBV19 and TRBJ2-7; 10 bases are a match to TRBD1. This CDR3 is built from 14 residues. Trimming took 5 bases from V and 4 from J; bases not matched to a gene: 5. The germline gives CDR1 LNHDA, CDR2 SQIVND (reference sequence).

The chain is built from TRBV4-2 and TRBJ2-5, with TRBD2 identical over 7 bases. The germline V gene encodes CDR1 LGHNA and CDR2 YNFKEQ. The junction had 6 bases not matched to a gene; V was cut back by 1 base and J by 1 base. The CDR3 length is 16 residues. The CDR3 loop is CASSQVGGRPQETQYF. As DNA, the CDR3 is TGTGCCAGCAGCCAAGTCGGGGGGAGGCCCCAAGAGACCCAGTACTTC.

CDR3 in amino acids: CAWSIGHGSSYNEQFF. DNA for the CDR3: TGTGCCTGGAGTATTGGACACGGTAGCTCCTACAATGAGCAGTTCTTC. J is TRBJ2-1 and V is TRBV30, with D possibly matching TRBD1 (5 bases). Per germline, CDR1 GTSNPN and CDR2 SVGIG (reference sequence). The V end lost 2 bases, the J end lost 0 bases, and 14 bases lay between the germline ends. This CDR3 has 16 residues.